This T cell receptor (beta chain) appears in the sequencing data of a study of cytomegalovirus exposure and HLA in healthy donors. Study results and caveats: In a later analysis, HLA-associated beta chains showed higher expansion and lower generation probabilities than comparable chains. Sequencing likely caused a cluster of highly shared sequence variants. Cytomegalovirus status was reportedly diagnosed by the classifier with high specificity and sensitivity.

In regard to this clone: Antigen specificity is unknown. Other DNA sequences in this sample translate to the same CDR3.

PCR primers comprised 60 Vbeta and 13 Jbeta primers. Libraries were prepared by immunoSEQ multiplex PCR; TCRdb keeps only in-frame clonotypes and omits some of them. The data show about 140,000 clones, around 80% seen once. The V and J ends lost 7 bases and 2 bases respectively, with 11 bases between them. Germline values: CDR1 MNHEY, CDR2 SVGAGI. This CDR3 is 13 amino acids long. This rearrangement joins TRBV6-5 to TRBJ1-2, with TRBD1 as a possible D gene (6 bases). This receptor was taken from a young man in good health and CMV-seropositive. What was sequenced was PBMCs. The DNA of the CDR3 is TGTGCCAGCACCCTAGACAGGAACTATGGCTACACCTTC. This translates into CASTLDRNYGYTF.